The rows below give T cell receptor beta chains drawn from one sample of a study of monozygotic twins with inflammatory bowel disease. TCRdb processed the 5' RACE reads again and assigns one entry to each CDR3 protein, with no DNA. Its table lists roughly 200,000 distinct CDR3 sequences. Sequencing used blood. These receptors all come from a human donor with ulcerative colitis or Crohn's disease, or a healthy co-twin of an affected twin (not recorded which). Each CDR3 is given with its conserved first and last residue.

v_gene	j_gene	CDR3aa
TRBV7-6	TRBJ2-1	CASSLGGGLSSYNEQFF
TRBV5-1	TRBJ1-5	CASSPRGGDQPQHF
TRBV20-1	TRBJ2-1	CSASGTAWDEQFF
TRBV6-2/TRBV6-3	TRBJ2-1	CASSALAGGNEQFF
TRBV4-2	TRBJ2-1	CASSLEGGVGHSEQFF
TRBV29-1	TRBJ1-6	CSASLGAPLGSYNSPLHF
TRBV7-2	TRBJ1-5	CASSLGQEQWPQHF
TRBV7-8	TRBJ1-1	CASSLQGVGEAFF
TRBV5-1	TRBJ2-1	CASSGLAGGPNEQFF
TRBV3-1	TRBJ2-7	CASSHWQHAEQYF
TRBV28	TRBJ1-5	CASSLGTKHQPQHF
TRBV29-1	TRBJ2-1	CSVEGTSGSYNEQFF
TRBV7-9	TRBJ1-1	CASSLATGTWSTEAFF
TRBV19	TRBJ1-1	CASALRAEGTEAFF
TRBV7-9	TRBJ2-2	CASSPQGVGTGELFF
TRBV7-9	TRBJ2-3	CASSLDPTSHLTDTQYF
TRBV4-2	TRBJ2-2	CASSHPGDAGELFF
TRBV7-2	TRBJ2-1	CASSPSGLAVFNEQFF
TRBV4-2	TRBJ2-5	CASSQEAGGLRETQYF
TRBV7-2	TRBJ2-3	CASSLRVSDTQYF
TRBV7-3	TRBJ2-2	CASSRSRATNTGELFF
TRBV2	TRBJ2-2	CASSVLGTGELFF
TRBV20-1	TRBJ1-5	CSASAGGSVQPQHF
TRBV5-4	TRBJ1-2	CASSLDPTGPTGGYTF
TRBV12-3/TRBV12-4	TRBJ2-3	CASSLSSGAFTDTQYF
TRBV7-2	TRBJ1-5	CASSRYYNQPQHF
TRBV24-1	TRBJ2-1	CATSDPGGRLGEQFF
TRBV6-2/TRBV6-3	TRBJ2-1	CASSYARLYNEQFF
TRBV20-1	TRBJ2-3	CRGGDYRTDTQYF
TRBV18	TRBJ2-4	CASSPPTSGVAKNIQYF
TRBV7-3	TRBJ2-6	CASSPLGQGELSGANVLTF
TRBV20-1	TRBJ2-3	CSARAGGTQYF
TRBV10-3	TRBJ2-3	CAISEGADTQYF
TRBV6-5	TRBJ2-7	CACRTGPPYEQYF
TRBV19	TRBJ2-1	CASSGAAGFFNEQFF
TRBV20-1	TRBJ2-5	CSAIPSGGLGRETQYF
TRBV5-1	TRBJ2-3	CASSLGQQGPNTDTQYF
TRBV4-3	TRBJ1-1	CASSQDRREVEDTEAFF
TRBV5-5	TRBJ2-5	CASSYGHQETQYF
TRBV24-1	TRBJ2-3	CATSGAQRGADTQYF
TRBV9	TRBJ2-1	CASSVMTGSGNEQFF
TRBV4-3	TRBJ1-1	CASSQRRNTEAFF
TRBV25-1	TRBJ2-2	CASTGYGNTGELFF
TRBV7-6	TRBJ2-1	CASSDRGEQFF
TRBV9	TRBJ2-3	CASSVSGGPSTDTQYF